These 16 T cell receptor beta chains were all obtained from the same sample, sequenced in a study of CD8 T cells in Susac syndrome. Random-hexamer reverse transcription was applied to roughly 0.5 to 1 ug RNA. MiXCR, applied by TCRdb to the immunoSEQ multiplex PCR reads, yields one record per CDR3 protein. The data show 180,000 or so distinct CDR3 sequences, around 96% seen once. The specimen was CD4+ T cells from PBMCs. These receptors were collected from a human donor in good health.

This clonotype was seen a single time. The chain couples TRBV2 to TRBJ1-2; 11 nucleotides match TRBD1. J lost 7 bases, V lost 6 bases, and 7 bases had no gene match. This CDR3 is 14 amino acids long. Germline CDR1 is SNHLY and CDR2 is FYNNEI. As DNA, the CDR3 is TGTGCCAGCAGCGCGGACAGGGGGCGCGGTGGCTACACCTTC. It yields the protein CASSADRGRGGYTF.

The J gene is TRBJ1-1, the V gene TRBV12-3 or TRBV12-4; tentative D call: TRBD1 (6 bases). This CDR3 spans 16 amino acids. V was clipped by 4 bases and J by 5 bases, with 20 bases between them. CDR3 amino acids: CASSSPPARGRTEAFF. The DNA for the CDR3 is TGTGCCAGCAGTTCCCCCCCCGCCAGGGGACGGACTGAAGCTTTCTTT.

V is TRBV6-5 and J is TRBJ2-5; D is undetermined. V was trimmed by 0 bases and J by 5 bases, leaving 13 bases between them. The germline V gene has CDR1 MNHEY and CDR2 SVGAGI. The CDR3 consists of 15 residues. CDR3 sequence: CASSYSFTAVETQYF. The CDR3 region has the DNA TGTGCCAGCAGTTACTCTTTCACGGCCGTGGAGACCCAGTACTTC.

This clonotype was picked up one time. This chain connects TRBV6-5 to TRBJ1-2; 7 bases line up with TRBD1. CDR1 and CDR2 (germline): MNHEY, SVGAGI. V trimming: 6 bases; J trimming: 0 bases; junction bases outside the gene matches: 1. The CDR3 length is 13 residues. The CDR3 reads CASRGTANYGYTF. CDR3 DNA: TGTGCCAGCAGAGGGACAGCTAACTATGGCTACACCTTC.

This clonotype came up once. The rearrangement links TRBV29-1 to TRBJ1-2, with a weak D call TRBD1 (6 bases). With 6 bases removed from V and 2 bases from J, the gap between germline ends came to 13 bases. Looked up from germline, CDR1 is SQVTM and CDR2 is ANQGSEA. The length of the CDR3 is 13 residues. In nucleotides, the CDR3 is TGCAGCGTCCGAAAGGGGGAAAACTATGGCTACACCTTC. As protein: CSVRKGENYGYTF. Complete variable domain (other parts from reference TRBV29-1 and TRBJ1-2): SAVISQKPSRDICQRGTSLTIQCQVDSQVTMMFWYRQQPGQSLTLIATANQGSEATYESGFVIDKFPISRPNLTFSTLTVSNMSPEDSSIYLCSVRKGENYGYTFGSGTRLTVV.

A single count supports this clonotype. This rearrangement joins TRBV20-1 to TRBJ2-1, with 7 bases identical to TRBD2. With 3 bases clipped from V and 5 bases from J, the junction kept 7 bases outside the gene matches. CDR1 and CDR2 from the germline V gene are DFQATT and SNEGSKA (reference sequence). The length of the CDR3 is 14 residues. The CDR3 DNA sequence: TGCAGTGCTAGTTTACTAGCGTGGAACAATGAGCAGTTCTTC. Residues: CSASLLAWNNEQFF.

The V call is TRBV2, the J call TRBJ2-5, with D unresolved. The V end was cut by 2 bases, the J end by 1 base, with 5 bases between. This CDR3 comprises 13 residues. The germline V gene has CDR1 SNHLY and CDR2 FYNNEI. The chain's CDR3 is CASSEYSQETQYF. The DNA for the CDR3 is TGTGCCAGCAGTGAATACAGCCAAGAGACCCAGTACTTC. The full variable domain, rest sourced from reference TRBV2 and TRBJ2-5, is EPEVTQTPSHQVTQMGQEVILRCVPISNHLYFYWYRQILGQKVEFLVSFYNNEISEKSEIFDDQFSVERPDGSNFTLKIRSTKLEDSAMYFCASSEYSQETQYFGPGTRLLVL.

The J gene is TRBJ1-6, the V gene TRBV7-9; weak D call: TRBD1 (5 bases). The length of the CDR3 is 14 residues. Between the trimmed V and J ends, which lost 1 base and 10 bases, there was a span of 11 bases. Germline lookup yields CDR1 SEHNR and CDR2 FQNEAQ (reference sequence). CDR3 loop: CASSLEGAGSPLHF. CDR3 nucleotide sequence: TGTGCCAGCAGCTTAGAAGGGGCAGGGTCACCCCTCCACTTT.

The rearrangement joins TRBV9 to TRBJ2-1; 8 nucleotides agree with TRBD1. Germline CDR1 and CDR2: SGDLS and YYNGEE. J gave up 2 bases and V 1 base, and 2 bases lay outside the gene matches. The CDR3 has 15 amino acids. The CDR3 spells CASSVQDRAYNEQFF. CDR3 coding DNA: TGTGCCAGCAGCGTACAGGACAGGGCCTACAATGAGCAGTTCTTC.

This chain joins TRBV30 and TRBJ2-7, with TRBD2 matching 10 bases. From germline, CDR1 is GTSNPN and CDR2 SVGIG (reference sequence). The CDR3 is made up of 13 amino acids. The V gene end was trimmed by 1 base and the J gene end by 7 bases; junction bases not matched to a gene: 4. CDR3 protein: CAWSGLAGVEQYF. The CDR3 nucleotides are TGTGCCTGGAGTGGGCTAGCGGGGGTTGAGCAGTACTTC.

The rearrangement uses TRBV15 and TRBJ1-5, with D unclear. The CDR3 is made up of 14 amino acids. V was trimmed by 2 bases and J by 0 bases, leaving 5 bases between them. The germline gives CDR1 LNHNV, CDR2 YYDKDF (reference sequence). The CDR3 loop reads CATSRPYSNQPQHF. The CDR3, as DNA: TGTGCCACCAGCAGACCCTATAGCAATCAGCCCCAGCATTTT.

This chain's CDR3 is CSGQGQETQYF. The CDR3 nucleotides read TGCAGTGGACAGGGGCAAGAGACCCAGTACTTC. The gene calls are TRBV20-1 and TRBJ2-5; 8 nucleotides align to TRBD1. Germline assignment: CDR1 DFQATT and CDR2 SNEGSKA (reference sequence). The CDR3 runs 11 residues. V trimming: 7 bases; J trimming: 2 bases; junction bases outside the gene matches: 0.

The rearrangement joins TRBV15 to TRBJ1-6, with D hard to call. CDR3 length: 13 residues. CDR1 and CDR2 (germline): LNHNV, YYDKDF (reference sequence). V was cut by 0 bases and J by 7 bases, with 4 bases left in between. The CDR3 DNA reads as TGTGCCACCAGCAGAGATGTGAATTCACCCCTCCACTTT. Translation: CATSRDVNSPLHF.

The CDR3 protein is CSPKRGSSYNEQFF. CDR3 coding DNA: TGCAGTCCGAAACGGGGGAGCTCCTACAATGAGCAGTTCTTC. This chain joins TRBV20-1 and TRBJ2-1; maybe TRBD2 (6 bases). CDR1 and CDR2 from the germline V gene are DFQATT and SNEGSKA (reference sequence). The CDR3 is 14 residues long. V lost 8 bases to trimming and J lost 0 bases, with 14 bases between them.

This clonotype was seen just once. The V call is TRBV3-1, the J call TRBJ1-2; D is ambiguous. V lost 2 bases and J lost 5, with 6 bases in between. The CDR3 is made up of 12 amino acids. In germline, CDR1 is LGHDT, CDR2 YNNKEL (reference sequence). Written as DNA, the CDR3 is TGTGCCAGCAGCCAAAAGTTGTATGGCTACACCTTC. Its translation: CASSQKLYGYTF.

The chain carries TRBV5-1 and TRBJ1-2, with a tentative D call TRBD1 (5 bases). V was pared by 2 bases and J by 6 bases, with 11 bases between. The CDR3 has 13 amino acids. Germline-derived CDR1 and CDR2 are SGHRS and YFSETQ. The CDR3 nucleotides read TGCGCCAGCAGCTTCATCCAGGGTGATGGCTACACCTTC. This codes for CASSFIQGDGYTF.